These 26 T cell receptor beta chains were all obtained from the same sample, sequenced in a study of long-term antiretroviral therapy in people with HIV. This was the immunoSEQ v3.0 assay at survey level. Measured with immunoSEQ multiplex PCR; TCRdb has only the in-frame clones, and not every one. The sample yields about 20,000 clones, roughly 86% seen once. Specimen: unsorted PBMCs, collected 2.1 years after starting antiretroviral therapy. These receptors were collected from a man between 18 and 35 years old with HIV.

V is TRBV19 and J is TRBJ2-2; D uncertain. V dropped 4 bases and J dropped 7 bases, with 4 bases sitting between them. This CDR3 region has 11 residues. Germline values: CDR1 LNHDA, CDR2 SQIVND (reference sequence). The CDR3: CASSNLGELFF. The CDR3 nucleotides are TGTGCCAGTAGTAACCTCGGGGAGCTGTTTTTT. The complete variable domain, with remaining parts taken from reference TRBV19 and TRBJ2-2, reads DGGITQSPKYLFRKEGQNVTLSCEQNLNHDAMYWYRQDPGQGLRLIYYSQIVNDFQKGDIAEGYSVSREKKESFPLTVTSAQKNPTAFYLCASSNLGELFFGEGSRLTVL.

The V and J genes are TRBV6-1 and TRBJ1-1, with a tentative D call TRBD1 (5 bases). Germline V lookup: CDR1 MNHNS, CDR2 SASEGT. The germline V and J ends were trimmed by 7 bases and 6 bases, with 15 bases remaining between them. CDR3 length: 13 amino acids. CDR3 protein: CASTRGQQAEAFF. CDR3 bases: TGTGCCAGCACCAGAGGCCAACAGGCTGAAGCTTTCTTT.

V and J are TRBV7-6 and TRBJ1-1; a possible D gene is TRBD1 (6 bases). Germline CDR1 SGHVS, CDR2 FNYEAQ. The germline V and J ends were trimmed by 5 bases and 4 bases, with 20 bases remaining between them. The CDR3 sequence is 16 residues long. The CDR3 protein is CASSPTGGLLGTEAFF. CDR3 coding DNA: TGTGCCAGCAGCCCGACTGGGGGGCTCCTGGGCACTGAAGCTTTCTTT. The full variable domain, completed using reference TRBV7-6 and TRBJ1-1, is GAGVSQSPRYKVTKRGQDVALRCDPISGHVSLYWYRQALGQGPEFLTYFNYEAQQDKSGLPNDRFSAERPEGSISTLTIQRTEQRDSAMYRCASSPTGGLLGTEAFFGQGTRLTVV.

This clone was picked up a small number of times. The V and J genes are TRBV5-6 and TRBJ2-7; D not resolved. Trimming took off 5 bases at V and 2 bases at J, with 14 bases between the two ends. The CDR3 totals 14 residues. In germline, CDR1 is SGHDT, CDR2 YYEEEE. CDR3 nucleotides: TGTGCCAGCAGACCCGGCGCTGACCCCTACGAGCAGTACTTC. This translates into CASRPGADPYEQYF. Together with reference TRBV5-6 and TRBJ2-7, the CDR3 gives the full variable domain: DAGVTQSPTHLIKTRGQQVTLRCSPKSGHDTVSWYQQALGQGPQFIFQYYEEEERQRGNFPDRFSGHQFPNYSSELNVNALLLGDSALYLCASRPGADPYEQYFGPGTRLTVT.

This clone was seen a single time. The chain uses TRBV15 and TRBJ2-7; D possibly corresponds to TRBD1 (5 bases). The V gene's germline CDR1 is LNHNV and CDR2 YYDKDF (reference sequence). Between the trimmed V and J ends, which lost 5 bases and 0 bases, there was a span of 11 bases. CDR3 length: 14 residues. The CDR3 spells CATSPQGLSYEQYF. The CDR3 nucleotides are TGTGCCACCAGCCCCCAGGGCCTCTCCTACGAGCAGTACTTC.

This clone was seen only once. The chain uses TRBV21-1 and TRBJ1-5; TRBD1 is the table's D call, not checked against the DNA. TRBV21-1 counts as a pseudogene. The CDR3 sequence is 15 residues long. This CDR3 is CASSILQGNNQPQHF. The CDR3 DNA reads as TGTGCCAGCAGCATCCTACAGGGCAACAATCAGCCCCAGCATTTT.

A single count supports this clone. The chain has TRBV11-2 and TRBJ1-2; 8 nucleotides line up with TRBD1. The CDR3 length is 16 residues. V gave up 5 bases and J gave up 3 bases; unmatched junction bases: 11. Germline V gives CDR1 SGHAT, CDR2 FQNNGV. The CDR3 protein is CASSPGQGAQYYGYTF. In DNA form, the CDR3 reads TGTGCCAGCAGCCCGGGCCAGGGGGCACAATACTATGGCTACACCTTC.

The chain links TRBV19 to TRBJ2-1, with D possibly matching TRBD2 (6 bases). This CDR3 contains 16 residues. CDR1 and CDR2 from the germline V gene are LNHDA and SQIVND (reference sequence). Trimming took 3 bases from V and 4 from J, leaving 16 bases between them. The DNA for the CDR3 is TGTGCCAGTAGTATTCCCATTGGCAGCGGGTACAATGAGCAGTTCTTC. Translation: CASSIPIGSGYNEQFF.

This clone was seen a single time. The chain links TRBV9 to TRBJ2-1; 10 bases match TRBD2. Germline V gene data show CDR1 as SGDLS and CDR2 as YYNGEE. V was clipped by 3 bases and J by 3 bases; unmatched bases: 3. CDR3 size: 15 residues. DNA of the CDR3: TGTGCCAGCAGCGCGGGACTAGCGAGCTACAATGAGCAGTTCTTC. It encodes CASSAGLASYNEQFF. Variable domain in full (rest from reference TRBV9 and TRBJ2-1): DSGVTQTPKHLITATGQRVTLRCSPRSGDLSVYWYQQSLDQGLQFLIQYYNGEERAKGNILERFSAQQFPDLHSELNLSSLELGDSALYFCASSAGLASYNEQFFGPGTRLTVL.

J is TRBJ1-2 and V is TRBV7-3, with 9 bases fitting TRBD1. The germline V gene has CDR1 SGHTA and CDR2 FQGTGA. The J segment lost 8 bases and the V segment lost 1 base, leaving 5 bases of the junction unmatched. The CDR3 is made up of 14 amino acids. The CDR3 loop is CASSLNTGGFGYTF. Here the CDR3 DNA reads TGTGCCAGCAGCTTAAACACAGGGGGCTTCGGCTACACCTTC.

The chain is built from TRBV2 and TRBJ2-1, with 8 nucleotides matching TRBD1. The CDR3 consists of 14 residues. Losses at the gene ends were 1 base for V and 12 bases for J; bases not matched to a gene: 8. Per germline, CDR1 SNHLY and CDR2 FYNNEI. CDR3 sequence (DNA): TGTGCCAGCAGTGAAGGATACGACAGGGGCCGGCAGTTCTTC. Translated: CASSEGYDRGRQFF.

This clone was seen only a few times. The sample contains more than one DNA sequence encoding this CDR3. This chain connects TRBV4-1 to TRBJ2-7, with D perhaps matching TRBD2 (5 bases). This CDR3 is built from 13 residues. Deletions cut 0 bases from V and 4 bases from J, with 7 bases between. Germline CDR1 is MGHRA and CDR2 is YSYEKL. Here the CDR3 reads CASSQDRGYEQYF. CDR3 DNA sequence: TGCGCCAGCAGCCAAGATCGGGGTTACGAGCAGTACTTC.

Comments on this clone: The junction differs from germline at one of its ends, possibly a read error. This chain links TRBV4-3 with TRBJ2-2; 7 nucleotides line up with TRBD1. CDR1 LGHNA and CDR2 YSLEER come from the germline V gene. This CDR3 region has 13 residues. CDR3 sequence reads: CASGQGVTGELFF. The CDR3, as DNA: TGCGCCAGCGGCCAGGGGGTAACCGGGGAGCTGTTTTTT.

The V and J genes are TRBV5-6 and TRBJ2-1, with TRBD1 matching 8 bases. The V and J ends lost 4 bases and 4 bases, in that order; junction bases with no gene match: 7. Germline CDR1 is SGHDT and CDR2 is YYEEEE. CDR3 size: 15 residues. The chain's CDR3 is CASSLGTGQYNEQFF. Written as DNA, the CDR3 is TGTGCCAGCAGCCTCGGGACAGGCCAATACAATGAGCAGTTCTTC.

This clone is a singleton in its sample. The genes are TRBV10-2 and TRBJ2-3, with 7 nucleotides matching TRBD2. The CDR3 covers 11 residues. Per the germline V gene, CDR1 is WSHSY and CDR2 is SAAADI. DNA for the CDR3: TGCGGGCGGAGGGAGGGAGATACGCAGTATTTT. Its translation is CGRREGDTQYF.

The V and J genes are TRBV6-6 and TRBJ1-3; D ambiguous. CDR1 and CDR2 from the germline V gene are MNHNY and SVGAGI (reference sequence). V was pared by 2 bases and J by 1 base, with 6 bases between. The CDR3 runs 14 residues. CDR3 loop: CASSYTVSGNTIYF. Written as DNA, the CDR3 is TGTGCCAGCAGTTACACAGTTTCTGGAAACACCATATATTTT.

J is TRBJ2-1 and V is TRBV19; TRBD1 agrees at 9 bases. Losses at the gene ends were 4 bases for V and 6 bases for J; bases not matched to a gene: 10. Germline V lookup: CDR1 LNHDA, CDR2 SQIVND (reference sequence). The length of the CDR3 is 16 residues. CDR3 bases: TGTGCCAGTAGTAAACTGCCGGGACAGGGACCCAATGAGCAGTTCTTC. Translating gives CASSKLPGQGPNEQFF.

The CDR3 protein is CASSQGTGLYF. CDR3 sequence (DNA): TGTGCCAGCAGCCAAGGGACAGGGTTGTACTTC. The genes are TRBV4-2 and TRBJ2-7; 8 bases agree with TRBD1. Germline V gene lookup returns CDR1 LGHNA and CDR2 YNFKEQ. CDR3 size: 11 residues. The trim removed 1 base at V and 12 bases at J, leaving 2 bases unmatched.

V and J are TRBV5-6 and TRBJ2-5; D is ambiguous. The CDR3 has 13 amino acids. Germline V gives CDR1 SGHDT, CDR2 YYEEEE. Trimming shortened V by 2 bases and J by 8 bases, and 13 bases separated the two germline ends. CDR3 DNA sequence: TGTGCCAGCAGCTTAGCCTCCCTCCCTACCCAGTACTTC. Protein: CASSLASLPTQYF.

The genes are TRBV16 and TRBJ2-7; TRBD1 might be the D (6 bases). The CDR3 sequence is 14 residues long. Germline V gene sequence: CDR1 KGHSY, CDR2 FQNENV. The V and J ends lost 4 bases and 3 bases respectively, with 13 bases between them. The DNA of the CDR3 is TGTGCCAGCAGCCCCATGGACAGTTACTACGAGCAGTACTTC. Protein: CASSPMDSYYEQYF.

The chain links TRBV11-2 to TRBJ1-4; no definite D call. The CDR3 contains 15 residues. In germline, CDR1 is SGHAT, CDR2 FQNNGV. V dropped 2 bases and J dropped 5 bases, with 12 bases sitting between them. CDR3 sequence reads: CASSLFNSKNEKLFF. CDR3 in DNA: TGTGCCAGCAGCTTATTTAACAGCAAGAATGAAAAACTGTTTTTT.

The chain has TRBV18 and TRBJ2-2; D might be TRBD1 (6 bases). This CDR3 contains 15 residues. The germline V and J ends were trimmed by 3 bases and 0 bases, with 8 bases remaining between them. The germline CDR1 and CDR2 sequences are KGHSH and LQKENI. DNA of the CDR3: TGTGCCAGCTCACCTGGGACAACGAACACCGGGGAGCTGTTTTTT. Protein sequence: CASSPGTTNTGELFF.

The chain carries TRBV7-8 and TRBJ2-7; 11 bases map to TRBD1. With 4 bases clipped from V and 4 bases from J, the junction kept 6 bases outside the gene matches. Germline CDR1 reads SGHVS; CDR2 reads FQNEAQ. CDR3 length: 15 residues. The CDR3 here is CASSSRTGGVYEQYF. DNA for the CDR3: TGTGCCAGCAGCTCGCGGACAGGGGGCGTATACGAGCAGTACTTC.

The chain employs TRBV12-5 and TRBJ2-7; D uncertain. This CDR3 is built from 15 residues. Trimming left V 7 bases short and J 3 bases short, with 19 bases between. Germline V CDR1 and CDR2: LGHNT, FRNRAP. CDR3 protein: CASASVLGNNYEQYF. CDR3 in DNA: TGTGCTAGTGCCTCAGTCCTAGGAAACAACTACGAGCAGTACTTC.

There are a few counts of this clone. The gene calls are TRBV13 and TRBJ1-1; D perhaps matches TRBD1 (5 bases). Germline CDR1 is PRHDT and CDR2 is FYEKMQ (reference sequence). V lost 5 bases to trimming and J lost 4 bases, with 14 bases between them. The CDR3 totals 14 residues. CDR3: CASSRPGRGTEAFF. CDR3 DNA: TGTGCCAGCAGCCGGCCAGGGAGGGGCACTGAAGCTTTCTTT.

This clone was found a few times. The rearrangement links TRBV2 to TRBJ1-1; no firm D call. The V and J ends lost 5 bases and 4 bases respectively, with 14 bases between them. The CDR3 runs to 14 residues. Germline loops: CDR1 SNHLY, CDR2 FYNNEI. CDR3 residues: CASSPSLLGTEAFF. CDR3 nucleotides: TGTGCCAGCAGTCCCAGTTTGCTTGGCACTGAAGCTTTCTTT.